This is a list of T cell receptor beta chains from one sample in a study of long-term antiretroviral therapy in people with HIV. Sequenced by immunoSEQ multiplex PCR; TCRdb stores in-frame clones only, minus some. The data show approximately 31,000 clones, with around nine tenths seen just once and about an eighth held by the top ten. Source: unsorted PBMCs, taken 1.1 years after starting antiretroviral therapy. The source is a young man with HIV. Both conserved end residues are part of each CDR3. A D gene is named only where the DNA matches it firmly. Not all rows give a size; the values are once, few, many and, for expanded clones, a class.

TRBJ1-2	.	.	TRBV7-3	TGTGCCAGCATCCCAGTGGGGTATGGCTACACCTTC	CASIPVGYGYTF
TRBJ1-5	once	.	TRBV10-3	TGTGCCATCAGTGATATCAGCGTTAGCAATCAGCCCCAGCATTTT	CAISDISVSNQPQHF
TRBJ2-1	.	TRBD2	TRBV7-3	TGTGCCAGCAGCCCTAGTTTTACTAGCGGGGGGGCTAAGTTCTTC	CASSPSFTSGGAKFF
TRBJ2-3	.	.	TRBV7-9	TGTGCCAGCAGCTTAGGTCTCAATACGCAGTATTTT	CASSLGLNTQYF
TRBJ2-3	.	TRBD2	TRBV5-1	TGCGCCAGCAGCTTGGCCTATGCGGGGGGAGGCACAGATACGCAGTATTTT	CASSLAYAGGGTDTQYF
TRBJ1-2	.	TRBD1	TRBV7-8	TGTGCCAGCAGCTCCAGGGGGGACGGAGGGGACTATGGCTACACCTTC	CASSSRGDGGDYGYTF
TRBJ1-6	few	.	TRBV6-5	TGTGCCAGCAGCCCCTTACTGGATAATTCACCCCTCCACTTT	CASSPLLDNSPLHF
TRBJ2-3	.	.	TRBV7-9	TGTGCCAGCAGCTTCCGGGGTTTCAGCACAGATACGCAGTATTTT	CASSFRGFSTDTQYF
TRBJ2-1	.	.	TRBV6-5	TGTGCCAGCAGTCACCCGACAGTCCGCGGGGAGCAGTTCTTC	CASSHPTVRGEQFF
TRBJ2-1	.	.	TRBV6-5	TGTGCCAGCACCGCTAGCTCGGAGCTTTACAATGAGCAGTTCTTC	CASTASSELYNEQFF
TRBJ2-7	.	.	TRBV2	TGTGCCAGCAGTGAACTCTCGGGACGATTAGACGAGCAGTACTTC	CASSELSGRLDEQYF
TRBJ1-3	.	.	TRBV6-5	TGTGCCAGCAGTTCCGGCGCTCAGGGAGGGAACACCATATATTTT	CASSSGAQGGNTIYF
TRBJ2-7	.	.	TRBV19	TGTGCCAGTAGCCACGGGACTCCGGACTACGAGCAGTACTTC	CASSHGTPDYEQYF
TRBJ2-5	.	TRBD1	TRBV7-9	TGTGCCAGCAGCCCATTGACAGGGGAAGAGACCCAGTACTTC	CASSPLTGEETQYF
TRBJ2-7	.	.	TRBV29-1	TGCAGCGTTGGGCTCGGCAGGGTGGGGAGCGAGCAGTACTTC	CSVGLGRVGSEQYF
TRBJ1-2	.	TRBD1	TRBV7-3	TGTGCCAGCAGCCTCGGGGCAGGGGGGATCTATGGCTACACCTTC	CASSLGAGGIYGYTF
TRBJ2-7	.	TRBD1	TRBV30	TGTGCCTGGAGTGGTCCTCGACAGGGAGACTACGAGCAGTACTTC	CAWSGPRQGDYEQYF
TRBJ2-3	.	.	TRBV4-3	TGCGCCAGCAGCCAGACGACTGGAGATACGCAGTATTTT	CASSQTTGDTQYF
TRBJ1-2	.	.	TRBV9	TGTGCCAGCAGCGTAGCTCCAGGAGGGGGCTACACCTTC	CASSVAPGGGYTF
TRBJ2-2	.	.	TRBV6-5	TGTGCCAGCAGCCGTCAGAACACCGGGGAGCTGTTTTTT	CASSRQNTGELFF
TRBJ2-7	.	.	TRBV28	TGTGCCAGCAGTTTACCTGTGGACGGCCTCTACGAGCAGTACTTC	CASSLPVDGLYEQYF
TRBJ1-5	.	.	TRBV6-5	TGTGCCAGCAGCAAAACCAGTGGGGGCAATCAGCCCCAGCATTTT	CASSKTSGGNQPQHF
TRBJ1-3	.	.	TRBV4-2	TGTGCCAGCAGCCTGAACGTTGTAGCAGGGAAAGACACCATATATTTT	CASSLNVVAGKDTIYF
TRBJ2-7	.	TRBD2	TRBV19	TGTGCCAGTAGTAGCCAAGGGAGGGGATCCTACGAGCAGTACTTC	CASSSQGRGSYEQYF
TRBJ1-5	.	.	TRBV7-9	TGTGCCAGCAGCTTAGGAATTGGGGGTCCCCAGCATTTT	CASSLGIGGPQHF
TRBJ2-7	.	TRBD2	TRBV7-2	TGTGCCAGCAGCCTTCTAGCGGGAGGGCTCAACGAGCAGTACTTC	CASSLLAGGLNEQYF
TRBJ1-4	.	.	TRBV7-9	TGTGCCAGCAGCTTAGAAGGAGGACACAATGAAAAACTGTTTTTT	CASSLEGGHNEKLFF
TRBJ2-2	.	TRBD1	TRBV13	TGTGCCAGCAGCCGAATCGACAGGGCGGACACCGGGGAGCTGTTTTTT	CASSRIDRADTGELFF
TRBJ1-2	.	TRBD1	TRBV5-1	TGCGCCAGCAGTTGGACCGGGACAGGGGACTATGGCTACACCTTC	CASSWTGTGDYGYTF
TRBJ2-2	.	TRBD2	TRBV7-2	TGTGCCAGCAGCTTAGGGCCTAGCGGGAGGGGATCCGGGGAGCTGTTTTTT	CASSLGPSGRGSGELFF
TRBJ2-5	.	TRBD2	TRBV7-7	TGTGCTAGCAGCCCGGGACTAGCGGAACAAGAGACCCAGTACTTC	CASSPGLAEQETQYF
TRBJ1-4	.	.	TRBV7-9	TGTGCCACGAGCCAGGGGCCTGAAAAACTGTTTTTT	CATSQGPEKLFF
TRBJ1-4	.	.	TRBV9	TGTGCCAGCAGCGTAGAGGGAAGTTTTAATGAAAAACTGTTTTTT	CASSVEGSFNEKLFF
TRBJ2-7	.	.	TRBV6-5	TGTGCCAGCAGTTTTGTGGGTCGCGAGCAGTACTTC	CASSFVGREQYF
TRBJ2-7	few	TRBD1	TRBV4-3	TGCGCCAGCAGCCAAGATTCAGCGGGACAGGGCTACGAGCAGTACTTC	CASSQDSAGQGYEQYF
TRBJ2-3	.	.	TRBV7-9	TGTGCCAGCAGCTTAGTCCACAGCACCACAGATACGCAGTATTTT	CASSLVHSTTDTQYF
TRBJ2-3	.	TRBD2	TRBV5-4	TGTGCCAGCAGCCTCGGGGTAGCGGGAGGGACAGATACGCAGTATTTT	CASSLGVAGGTDTQYF
TRBJ2-3	.	TRBD2	TRBV30	TGTGCCTGGAGTAGGACTAGCGGGAATACAGATACGCAGTATTTT	CAWSRTSGNTDTQYF
TRBJ2-5	.	.	TRBV28	TGTGCCAGCAGAAACCGGGCTCCTCAGGGAGAGACCCAGTACTTC	CASRNRAPQGETQYF
TRBJ2-1	.	TRBD2	TRBV5-1	TGCGCCAGCAGCCGACTCTCTAGCGGGGGCTACAATGAGCAGTTCTTC	CASSRLSSGGYNEQFF
TRBJ2-5	.	TRBD2	TRBV6-5	TGTGCCAGCAGTTACGGGACTAGCGGGAGGGCCCTCGACTTC	CASSYGTSGRALDF